These T cell receptor beta chains were read from a single sample in a study of blood T cell repertoires in COVID-19. Sequenced by immunoSEQ multiplex PCR; TCRdb stores in-frame clones only, minus some. The sample yields approximately 190,000 clones, roughly 84% seen once. Source material: PBMCs or T cells enriched from blood (not recorded which). All receptors derive from a woman in her twenties or thirties who had been exposed to COVID-19. Both conserved end residues are part of each CDR3. Fields, in order: V gene, J gene, D gene, clone size, CDR3 DNA, CDR3 protein. A D gene is named only where the DNA matches it firmly. The size of a clone is reported for some rows only, either as once, few or many, or as a class for expanded clones.

V: TRBV27
J: TRBJ2-7
D: -
size: -
DNA: TGTGCCAGCAGTTTATACCTAAGGGGGGGGAACGCCTATCCGACGTACTTC
CDR3: CASSLYLRGGNAYPTYF

V: TRBV28
J: TRBJ1-2
D: TRBD1
size: -
DNA: TGTGCCAGCAGTTTAGCAGACAGGGGAAACTATGGCTACACCTTC
CDR3: CASSLADRGNYGYTF

V: TRBV11-1
J: TRBJ1-1
D: -
size: -
DNA: TGTGCCAGCAGCTTAGGTTCCGGGGGTGAAGCTTTCTTT
CDR3: CASSLGSGGEAFF

V: TRBV27
J: TRBJ2-5
D: -
size: few
DNA: TGTGCCAGCAGTTCCACAGGGAGACTCTACTTC
CDR3: CASSSTGRLYF

V: TRBV9
J: TRBJ1-2
D: TRBD1
size: -
DNA: TGTGCCAGCAGCGTAGGCATCGCAGGGGGCTATGGCTACACCTTC
CDR3: CASSVGIAGGYGYTF

V: TRBV7-3
J: TRBJ1-1
D: -
size: -
DNA: TGTGCCAGCAGATCGGAGGAGAACACTGAAGCTTTCTTT
CDR3: CASRSEENTEAFF

V: TRBV7-2
J: TRBJ2-2
D: TRBD1
size: -
DNA: TGTGCCAGCAGCTTAGCCGGGACAGGGCAGCTGTTTTTT
CDR3: CASSLAGTGQLFF

V: TRBV18
J: TRBJ1-1
D: -
size: -
DNA: TGTGCCAGCTCACCGACAATGAACACTGAAGCTTTCTTT
CDR3: CASSPTMNTEAFF

V: TRBV7-8
J: TRBJ1-1
D: -
size: -
DNA: TGTGCCAGCAGCTTACGGGACTCAAACCCGAACACTGAAGCTTTCTTT
CDR3: CASSLRDSNPNTEAFF

V: TRBV29-1
J: TRBJ1-1
D: TRBD1
size: -
DNA: TGCAGCGTTGCGTTTAAGCCGGGACAGGGAAACACTGAAGCTTTCTTT
CDR3: CSVAFKPGQGNTEAFF

V: TRBV10-3
J: TRBJ2-3
D: -
size: -
DNA: TGTGCCACGGAACAGGGTACGATTGCAGATACGCAGTATTTT
CDR3: CATEQGTIADTQYF

V: TRBV11-3
J: TRBJ2-7
D: -
size: once
DNA: TGTGCCAGCAGCTTAGATCTAGGATCCTACGAGCAGTACTTC
CDR3: CASSLDLGSYEQYF

V: TRBV10-1
J: TRBJ1-1
D: -
size: few
DNA: TGCGCCAGCAGTGAGAGCGTAAACACTGAAGCTTTCTTT
CDR3: CASSESVNTEAFF

V: TRBV6-5
J: TRBJ2-1
D: -
size: -
DNA: TGTGCCAGCAGTTACTCCCTAGCAGTCCAGTTCTTC
CDR3: CASSYSLAVQFF

V: TRBV5-1
J: TRBJ1-4
D: TRBD1
size: -
DNA: TGCGCCAGCAGCAAGGGGGCCGGGAATGAAAAACTGTTTTTT
CDR3: CASSKGAGNEKLFF

V: TRBV5-1
J: TRBJ1-1
D: -
size: -
DNA: TGCGCCAGCAGCTTGTGGGGGACAAATTTCGAAGCTTTCTTT
CDR3: CASSLWGTNFEAFF

V: TRBV4-3
J: TRBJ2-3
D: -
size: -
DNA: TGCGCCAGCAGCCAGTCCCTCGTCGGGGATACGCAGTATTTT
CDR3: CASSQSLVGDTQYF

V: TRBV10-3
J: TRBJ1-3
D: -
size: few
DNA: TGTGCCATTTCAGGGGTTACTGGAAACACCATATATTTT
CDR3: CAISGVTGNTIYF

V: TRBV5-1
J: TRBJ1-4
D: -
size: -
DNA: TGCGCCAGCAGCTCAAGTCCGGGACTGAAAAATGAAAAACTGTTTTTT
CDR3: CASSSSPGLKNEKLFF

V: TRBV6-5
J: TRBJ2-3
D: TRBD1
size: -
DNA: TGTGCCAGCAGACAGGACAGGACTCCAGATACGCAGTATTTT
CDR3: CASRQDRTPDTQYF

V: TRBV6-4
J: TRBJ2-7
D: -
size: -
DNA: TGTGCCAGCAACGGGGATGTGGCGCACAGTTCCTACGAGCAGTACTTC
CDR3: CASNGDVAHSSYEQYF

V: TRBV6-2/TRBV6-3
J: TRBJ2-1
D: TRBD2
size: few
DNA: TGTGCCAGCAGTTACTCGAACAACCCCGCGGGGGGGCTTAACAATGAGCAGTTCTTC
CDR3: CASSYSNNPAGGLNNEQFF

V: TRBV25-1
J: TRBJ2-6
D: -
size: -
DNA: TGTGCCAGCAGTGAATCCCCCCAGTTCGGGGGCGTCCTGACTTTC
CDR3: CASSESPQFGGVLTF

V: TRBV27
J: TRBJ1-1
D: -
size: -
DNA: TGTGCCAGCAGTATCGGGTCGAACACTGAAGCTTTCTTT
CDR3: CASSIGSNTEAFF

V: TRBV7-3
J: TRBJ2-1
D: -
size: -
DNA: TGTGCCAGCAGCTTCTTGGGGGGTGAGCAGTTCTTC
CDR3: CASSFLGGEQFF

V: TRBV2
J: TRBJ1-1
D: -
size: once
DNA: TGTGCCAGCAGTTCTTTTATGAACACTGAAGCTTTCTTT
CDR3: CASSSFMNTEAFF

V: TRBV5-1
J: TRBJ1-4
D: TRBD1
size: -
DNA: TGCGCCAGCAGCCCCTCGGGCAGGGACAGGCTTACAACTAATGAAAAACTGTTTTTT
CDR3: CASSPSGRDRLTTNEKLFF

V: TRBV19
J: TRBJ1-5
D: TRBD1
size: -
DNA: TGTGCCGCCGGGCCGATCGGGACAGGGGGCACTCAGCCCCAGCATTTT
CDR3: CAAGPIGTGGTQPQHF

V: TRBV5-5
J: TRBJ2-2
D: -
size: -
DNA: TGTGCCAGCAGCTTGGGCGTCACCGGGGAGCTGTTTTTT
CDR3: CASSLGVTGELFF

V: TRBV9
J: TRBJ1-5
D: -
size: -
DNA: TGTGCCAGCAGCCCCGACCCGGGGGGCAATCAGCCCCAGCATTTT
CDR3: CASSPDPGGNQPQHF

V: TRBV10-2
J: TRBJ1-5
D: -
size: -
DNA: TGCGCCAGCAGTCAGGACAGCCTTGGGCCCCAGCATTTT
CDR3: CASSQDSLGPQHF

V: TRBV27
J: TRBJ1-1
D: -
size: -
DNA: TGTGCCACCATAGGGACACGTGAAGCTTTCTTT
CDR3: CATIGTREAFF

V: TRBV6-5
J: TRBJ1-6
D: TRBD1
size: -
DNA: TGTGCCAGCAGTACCCGGACAGGACATTCACCCCTCCACTTT
CDR3: CASSTRTGHSPLHF

V: TRBV5-1
J: TRBJ2-3
D: -
size: -
DNA: TGCGCCAGCACCCTGGAGGGTCCAGGTAGCACAGATACGCAGTATTTT
CDR3: CASTLEGPGSTDTQYF

V: TRBV6-2/TRBV6-3
J: TRBJ2-6
D: -
size: -
DNA: TGTGCCAGCAGTTACCCCCCGGGGGACCACTCTGGGGCCAACGTCCTGACTTTC
CDR3: CASSYPPGDHSGANVLTF

V: TRBV7-8
J: TRBJ2-7
D: -
size: -
DNA: TGTGCCAGCAGGCTACAGGGCTACGAGCAGTACTTC
CDR3: CASRLQGYEQYF

V: TRBV28
J: TRBJ1-4
D: -
size: -
DNA: TGTGCCAGCAATCTAATGGCGGATAATGAAAAACTGTTTTTT
CDR3: CASNLMADNEKLFF

V: TRBV10-3
J: TRBJ2-1
D: -
size: -
DNA: TGTGCCATCAGTGAGTCGGGCGTCACCTACAATGAGCAGTTCTTC
CDR3: CAISESGVTYNEQFF

V: TRBV19
J: TRBJ2-5
D: -
size: once
DNA: TGTGCCAGTAGTATAGATCGAGGGAGCGCCCAGTACTTC
CDR3: CASSIDRGSAQYF

V: TRBV3-1/TRBV3-2
J: TRBJ2-3
D: -
size: -
DNA: TGTGCCAGCAGCCCCGGAGGGGGGGGCATTCGAGATACGCAGTATTTT
CDR3: CASSPGGGGIRDTQYF

V: TRBV30
J: TRBJ2-5
D: TRBD2
size: -
DNA: TGTGCCTGGAGTGCGACGGGGACTAGCGGTAAAGAGACCCAGTACTTC
CDR3: CAWSATGTSGKETQYF

V: TRBV7-3
J: TRBJ2-1
D: -
size: -
DNA: TGTGCCAGCAGCCCGGGGACACGCTATGGGGGTGAGCAGTTCTTC
CDR3: CASSPGTRYGGEQFF

V: TRBV9
J: TRBJ2-5
D: -
size: -
DNA: TGTGCCAGCAGCGTACGGGGGTACCAAGAGACCCAGTACTTC
CDR3: CASSVRGYQETQYF

V: TRBV10-3
J: TRBJ1-1
D: TRBD1
size: -
DNA: TGTGCCATCAGTAAACAGGGGTTGAACACTGAAGCTTTCTTT
CDR3: CAISKQGLNTEAFF

V: TRBV25-1
J: TRBJ1-4
D: -
size: -
DNA: TGTGCCAGCAGTGCCCTCGACTTGGGTGAAAAACTGTTTTTT
CDR3: CASSALDLGEKLFF

V: TRBV5-1
J: TRBJ1-5
D: -
size: -
DNA: TGCGCCAGCAGCTTGGCCCTGAGACGACCGACGACCAGGAAGGGAGGGAATAGCAATCAGCCCCAGCATTTT
CDR3: CASSLALRRPTTRKGGNSNQPQHF

V: TRBV7-3
J: TRBJ2-7
D: TRBD1
size: -
DNA: TGTGCCAGCAGCACCCGACAGGGGAGCTCCTACGAGCAGTACTTC
CDR3: CASSTRQGSSYEQYF

V: TRBV3-1/TRBV3-2
J: TRBJ1-1
D: TRBD1
size: -
DNA: TGTGCCAGCAGCCAAGCTCGCCGACAGGGGCGAGAGAACACTGAAGCTTTCTTT
CDR3: CASSQARRQGRENTEAFF

V: TRBV7-9
J: TRBJ1-1
D: -
size: -
DNA: TGTGCCAGCAACCGTGGACAGATGAACACTGAAGCTTTCTTT
CDR3: CASNRGQMNTEAFF

V: TRBV27
J: TRBJ2-1
D: TRBD2
size: once
DNA: TGTGCCAGCAGTACCATAGCGGGGGGGCCCAATGAGCAGTTCTTC
CDR3: CASSTIAGGPNEQFF

V: TRBV6-5
J: TRBJ2-7
D: TRBD1
size: -
DNA: TGTGCCAGCAGATCAGCAGGGGGCGAGCAGTACTTC
CDR3: CASRSAGGEQYF

V: TRBV23-1
J: TRBJ2-1
D: TRBD1
size: -
DNA: TGCGCCAGCAGTCAATTCCGGGACAGTCTTGAGCAGTTCTTC
CDR3: CASSQFRDSLEQFF

V: TRBV25-1
J: TRBJ1-1
D: -
size: -
DNA: TGTGCCAGCAGTGAGGCAGGGAAGAACACTGAAGCTTTCTTT
CDR3: CASSEAGKNTEAFF